This TCR beta chain is drawn from a study of T-cell memory formation after mild COVID-19. Findings and caveats of the study: Clones shrinking between day 15 and 85 showed a balanced CD4/CD8 split, and those that grew later tilted toward CD4+. That cross-reactive memory joined was suggested by some responding clones appearing in pre-infection memory.

Comments on this clonotype: Its antigen remains unknown.

5'RACE with constant-segment primers built TCRalpha and TCRbeta cDNA libraries with UMIs. TCRdb re-analysed the 5' RACE reads in MiXCR, keeping a single row per CDR3 protein. The top ten clones hold more than 20% of a sample with fewer than 350,000 distinct CDR3 sequences, roughly 15% of them seen once. There are 12 residues in the CDR3. Germline CDR1 and CDR2: DFQATT and SNEGSKA (reference sequence). The V segment lost 4 bases and the J segment 7 bases; nucleotides outside the gene matches: 1. The sequence was collected from a man in his late teens or twenties who had mild COVID-19 (a few samples of this study predate the infection). Cell type and time point are not known. The chain has TRBV20-1 and TRBJ1-6; 7 bases align to TRBD1. The sequencing input was PBMCs or a T cell subset sorted from them (not recorded which). The CDR3 spells CSATDRNSPLHF. In DNA, the CDR3 is TGCAGTGCTACGGACAGGAATTCACCCCTCCACTTT.